This T cell receptor (beta chain) derives from a study of T cell changes during pregnancy in multiple sclerosis. Here immunoSEQ multiplex PCR was the method, and the copy in TCRdb shows in-frame clones only, minus some. The sample lists approximately 41,000 clones; around 90% were seen once. The V end lost 6 bases, the J end lost 7 bases, and 17 bases lay between the germline ends. CDR1 MNHEY and CDR2 SVGAGI come from the germline V gene. The CDR3 is 14 residues long. The TCR comes from a female donor with multiple sclerosis, enrolled in a pregnancy study. Sequenced material: PBMCs (not recorded whether the cells were cultured). This chain connects TRBV6-5 to TRBJ2-3; D assignment may be TRBD1 or TRBD2 (6 bases each). In DNA form, the CDR3 reads TGTGCCAGCAGGACAGGTGTAGGGGGGAATACGCAGTATTTT. Its protein product is CASRTGVGGNTQYF.